A single sample is the source of the 15 T cell receptor beta chains below, sequenced in a study of blood T cell repertoires in COVID-19. The protocol was immunoSEQ multiplex PCR, while the TCRdb copy is restricted to in-frame clones and leaves out a portion. The sample contains roughly 210,000 clones, less than 90% of which appear only once. Source material: peripheral blood. The source is a woman older than 75 with COVID-19, enrolled during active disease.

The J gene is TRBJ1-6, the V gene TRBV18; 7 positions match TRBD1. The CDR3 length is 16 residues. V lost 4 bases, J lost 5 bases, and 8 bases stayed unmatched. Germline V gene data show CDR1 as KGHSH and CDR2 as LQKENI. CDR3 sequence (DNA): TGTGCCAGCTCACAATGGGGGACAGCCGATAATTCACCCCTCCACTTT. This gives the protein CASSQWGTADNSPLHF. The full variable domain, completed using reference TRBV18 and TRBJ1-6, is NAGVMQNPRHLVRRRGQEARLRCSPMKGHSHVYWYRQLPEEGLKFMVYLQKENIIDESGMPKERFSAEFPKEGPSILRIQQVVRGDSAAYFCASSQWGTADNSPLHFGNGTRLTVT.

The J gene is TRBJ1-2, the V gene TRBV6-6; 7 nucleotides match TRBD1. The CDR3 is 15 amino acids. Germline V gene sequence: CDR1 MNHNY, CDR2 SVGAGI (reference sequence). The J segment lost 8 bases and the V segment lost 6 bases, leaving 15 bases of the junction unmatched. This CDR3 is CASSRTWDSQLGYTF. The CDR3 DNA reads TGTGCCAGCAGCCGGACCTGGGACAGCCAATTGGGCTACACCTTC.

The chain combines TRBV10-3 with TRBJ2-3; 9 nucleotides match TRBD2. CDR3 length equals 15 residues. With 5 bases clipped from V and 1 base from J, the junction kept 4 bases outside the gene matches. CDR1 ENHRY and CDR2 SYGVKD come from the germline V gene. The chain's CDR3 is CAISPLAGGTDTQYF. The CDR3 DNA follows: TGTGCCATCAGTCCTTTAGCGGGGGGCACAGATACGCAGTATTTT.

The gene calls are TRBV6-4 and TRBJ1-4; the D is unclear. V gave up 4 bases and J gave up 13 bases, with 10 bases separating them. The length of the CDR3 is 11 residues. The germline V gene encodes CDR1 MRHNA and CDR2 SNTAGT. The CDR3 nucleotides are TGTGCCAGCAGTGCCAATGGGCGACTGTTTTTT. Protein sequence: CASSANGRLFF.

On this clone itself: Other nucleotide sequences in the sample specify the same CDR3. The chain combines TRBV18 with TRBJ1-2; tentative D call: TRBD1 (6 bases). This CDR3 is built from 13 residues. Trimming took off 6 bases at V and 2 bases at J, with 10 bases between the two ends. Looked up from germline, CDR1 is KGHSH and CDR2 is LQKENI. The CDR3 here is CASSPDRNYGYTF. CDR3 bases: TGTGCCAGCTCTCCGGACAGAAACTATGGCTACACCTTC. Looking up the rest from reference TRBV18 and TRBJ1-2 gives the full variable domain: NAGVMQNPRHLVRRRGQEARLRCSPMKGHSHVYWYRQLPEEGLKFMVYLQKENIIDESGMPKERFSAEFPKEGPSILRIQQVVRGDSAAYFCASSPDRNYGYTFGSGTRLTVV.

This rearrangement joins TRBV28 to TRBJ1-4, with 9 bases that match TRBD1. With 3 bases clipped from V and 6 bases from J, the junction kept 8 bases outside the gene matches. CDR1 MDHEN and CDR2 SYDVKM come from the germline V gene. CDR3 size: 16 residues. The chain's CDR3 is CASSFLGQGKDEKLFF. Here the CDR3 DNA reads TGTGCCAGCAGTTTTCTCGGACAGGGGAAAGATGAAAAACTGTTTTTT.

The chain joins TRBV5-1 to TRBJ2-2; TRBD1 aligns across 8 bases. V dropped 4 bases and J dropped 1; count of bases not matched to a gene: 3. The V gene's germline CDR1 is SGHRS and CDR2 YFSETQ. This CDR3 spans 15 amino acids. CDR3 nucleotides: TGCGCCAGCAGCCCAGGGGGCCGGAACACCGGGGAGCTGTTTTTT. Protein product: CASSPGGRNTGELFF.

This chain connects TRBV27 to TRBJ2-1, with 10 bases matching TRBD2. From germline, CDR1 is MNHEY and CDR2 SMNVEV (reference sequence). V trimming: 7 bases; J trimming: 4 bases; junction bases outside the gene matches: 7. The CDR3 has 15 residues. In DNA form, the CDR3 reads TGTGCCAGCACCGCTAGCGGGGGCCTATACAATGAGCAGTTCTTC. Encoded protein: CASTASGGLYNEQFF.

The rearrangement uses TRBV5-4 and TRBJ1-1; 8 positions match TRBD1. The V and J ends lost 0 bases and 0 bases, in that order; junction bases with no gene match: 4. The CDR3 contains 16 residues. Germline-derived CDR1 and CDR2 are SGHNT and YYREEE (reference sequence). CDR3 protein: CASSLGDRSVNTEAFF. CDR3 DNA sequence: TGTGCCAGCAGCTTGGGGGACAGGAGTGTGAACACTGAAGCTTTCTTT.

The chain recombines TRBV19 with TRBJ1-2; 10 bases are shared with TRBD1. J gave up 8 bases and V 7 bases, and 10 bases lay outside the gene matches. The germline CDR1 and CDR2 sequences are LNHDA and SQIVND (reference sequence). CDR3 length: 14 amino acids. CDR3 protein: CASNIDRGRRGYTF. CDR3 in DNA: TGTGCCAGTAATATTGACAGGGGGCGAAGAGGCTACACCTTC.

The count of this clone is one. The chain uses TRBV25-1 and TRBJ1-2; 8 bases align to TRBD1. The V and J ends lost 4 bases and 8 bases, in that order; junction bases with no gene match: 12. CDR3 size: 15 residues. Germline V gene lookup returns CDR1 MGHDK and CDR2 SYGVNS. CDR3 coding DNA: TGTGCCAGCAGTGGAGGGGGTGGGACAGGCTACGGCTACACCTTC. This translates into CASSGGGGTGYGYTF.

This clone was picked up a small number of times. The chain employs TRBV7-9 and TRBJ1-5; D is unclear. CDR3 size: 15 residues. V was shortened by 0 bases and J by 0 bases, with 6 bases between the two germline ends. Germline CDR1 reads SEHNR; CDR2 reads FQNEAQ (reference sequence). The CDR3 nucleotides are TGTGCCAGCAGCTTAGCGTCCGTTAGCAATCAGCCCCAGCATTTT. The encoded protein is CASSLASVSNQPQHF.

This clone was seen just once. The rearrangement joins TRBV2 to TRBJ1-2, with D unresolved. The CDR3 length is 13 residues. In germline, CDR1 is SNHLY, CDR2 FYNNEI. The V end was cut by 6 bases, the J end by 2 bases, with 10 bases between. The CDR3 region is CASSGRENYGYTF. CDR3 nucleotide sequence: TGTGCCAGCAGCGGACGGGAGAACTATGGCTACACCTTC. Based on the CDR3 plus reference TRBV2 and TRBJ1-2, the full variable domain is EPEVTQTPSHQVTQMGQEVILRCVPISNHLYFYWYRQILGQKVEFLVSFYNNEISEKSEIFDDQFSVERPDGSNFTLKIRSTKLEDSAMYFCASSGRENYGYTFGSGTRLTVV.

This clone was seen just once. The CDR3 DNA reads as TGTGCCAGCAGCCCATTCCGGCCGGGCTCCTATAATTCACCCCTCCACTTT. This sequence encodes CASSPFRPGSYNSPLHF. The V and J genes are TRBV7-8 and TRBJ1-6, with unresolved D. V lost 5 bases and J lost 0, with 14 bases in between. Germline loops: CDR1 SGHVS, CDR2 FQNEAQ. There are 17 residues in the CDR3.

V usage is TRBV19 and J usage is TRBJ2-6; 8 nucleotides match TRBD2. The CDR3 is 17 amino acids. The germline gives CDR1 LNHDA, CDR2 SQIVND (reference sequence). V was pared by 9 bases and J by 0 bases, with 10 bases of the junction left unmatched. CDR3 sequence: CASNRSGGGSGANVLTF. CDR3 nucleotide sequence: TGTGCCAGCAACAGGAGCGGGGGAGGCTCTGGGGCCAACGTCCTGACTTTC.